The clone carrying this T cell receptor beta chain was counted ten times or more. What it recognizes is unknown. This sample was taken from a study of CD8 T cells in ankylosing spondylitis. Germline values: CDR1 SGHRS, CDR2 YFSETQ. This CDR3 comprises 12 residues. Trimming cost V 1 base and J 6 bases, with 4 bases left between them. Findings of the study overall: Reportedly, matched ankylosing spondylitis synovial fluid was significantly enriched for disease-linked clones.

TCRdb reanalysed the 5' RACE reads using MiXCR and keeps one entry per CDR3 protein. The data show about 130,000 distinct CDR3 sequences, over 6% seen once. This receptor was taken from a male donor with ankylosing spondylitis or in good health (not recorded which). Sequences were obtained from blood, either unsorted or a sorted T cell fraction (not recorded which). The chain has TRBV5-1 and TRBJ2-2; D is unresolved. CDR3 residues: CASSLQAGELFF. DNA for the CDR3: TGCGCCAGCAGCTTGCAGGCCGGGGAGCTGTTTTTT.